A single sample gave rise to the 3 T cell receptor beta chains below, sequenced in a study of blood T cell repertoires in COVID-19. Sequencing used immunoSEQ multiplex PCR; TCRdb keeps in-frame clones, though not all of them. The sample lists about 310,000 clones; about nine tenths were seen once. The source material was peripheral blood. Receptor source: a man in his fifties or sixties with active or convalescent COVID-19.

CDR3 residues: CASSSTPQGTNTEAFF. The DNA for the CDR3 is TGTGCCAGCAGCTCCACTCCCCAGGGAACGAACACTGAAGCTTTCTTT. V is TRBV7-8 and J is TRBJ1-1, with D perhaps TRBD1 (5 bases). The germline gives CDR1 SGHVS, CDR2 FQNEAQ. The CDR3 has 16 residues. The V and J ends lost 4 bases and 1 base respectively, with 16 bases between them.

CDR3 sequence reads: CASSAGGSYEQYF. In nucleotides, the CDR3 is TGTGCCAGCAGTGCAGGGGGCTCCTACGAGCAGTACTTC. V usage is TRBV2 and J usage is TRBJ2-7, with 7 positions matching TRBD1. Germline lookup yields CDR1 SNHLY and CDR2 FYNNEI. The junction had 0 bases not matched to a gene; V was cut back by 4 bases and J by 0 bases. The CDR3 totals 13 residues.

This clone was counted once. One junction end does not reproduce the germline sequence, and a read error may be involved. The chain has TRBV7-8 and TRBJ2-1; D unresolved. The germline gives CDR1 SGHVS, CDR2 FQNEAQ. This CDR3 has 14 residues. The CDR3 spells CASSLGGRYSEQFF. CDR3 nucleotide sequence: TGTGCCAGCAGCTTAGGTGGCCGATACAGTGAGCAGTTCTTC.